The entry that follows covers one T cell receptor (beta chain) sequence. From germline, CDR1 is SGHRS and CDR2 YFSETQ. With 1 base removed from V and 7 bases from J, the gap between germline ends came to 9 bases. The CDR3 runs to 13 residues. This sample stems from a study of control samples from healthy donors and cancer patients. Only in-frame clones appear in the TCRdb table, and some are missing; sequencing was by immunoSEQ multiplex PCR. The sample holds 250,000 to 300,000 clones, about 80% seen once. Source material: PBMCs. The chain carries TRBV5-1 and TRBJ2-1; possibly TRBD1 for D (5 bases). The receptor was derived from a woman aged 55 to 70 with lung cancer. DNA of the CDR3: TGCGCCAGCAGCTTGATAGGGGAAAATGAGCAGTTCTTC. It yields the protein CASSLIGENEQFF.